These 21 T cell receptor beta chains were all obtained from the same sample, sequenced in a study of cytomegalovirus exposure and HLA in healthy donors. The PCR used 60 Vbeta and 13 Jbeta primers. Profiling relied on immunoSEQ multiplex PCR, and the TCRdb table lists in-frame clones only, not all of them. The sample holds roughly 200,000 clones, around 78% seen once. Source material: PBMCs. These receptors were taken from a woman aged 30 to 39 in good health and CMV-seropositive.

V usage is TRBV21-1 and J usage is TRBJ2-2; TRBD2 is taken as the D call from the table, unchecked against the DNA. TRBV21-1 is shown as a pseudogene. The CDR3 spans 16 residues. The CDR3 here is CASSPSGLANTGELFF. For the CDR3, the DNA is TGTGCCAGCAGCCCTAGCGGTCTCGCGAACACCGGGGAGCTGTTTTTT.

This clone has just a few counts. At one end the junction does not follow the germline gene, possibly because of a read error. The chain joins TRBV19 to TRBJ2-1; 7 bases fit TRBD2. The CDR3 length is 16 residues. CDR1 is LNHDA, CDR2 SQIVND, per germline (reference sequence). The CDR3 DNA is TGTGCCAGTAGTGTTTCAACCGGGACTACCTACGATGAGCAGTTCTTC. Translating it yields CASSVSTGTTYDEQFF.

This clone was counted once. The chain combines TRBV6-6 with TRBJ1-2; 7 bases map to TRBD1. This CDR3 is built from 13 residues. The V and J ends lost 5 bases and 7 bases, in that order; junction bases with no gene match: 7. The germline V gene has CDR1 MNHNY and CDR2 SVGAGI (reference sequence). The CDR3 loop reads CASSAEGARGYTF. CDR3 coding DNA: TGTGCCAGCAGTGCTGAGGGGGCACGTGGCTACACCTTC.

The chain joins TRBV9 to TRBJ1-5; possible D gene TRBD1, 5 bases. V lost 3 bases and J 1 base, leaving 11 bases between the germline ends. The CDR3 has 15 amino acids. Germline V gives CDR1 SGDLS, CDR2 YYNGEE. The CDR3 protein is CASSAGLSSNQPQHF. In nucleotides, the CDR3 is TGTGCCAGCAGCGCGGGACTTAGCAGCAATCAGCCCCAGCATTTT.

V and J are TRBV20-1 and TRBJ2-1, with TRBD2 matching 8 bases. J gave up 9 bases and V 6 bases, and 4 bases lay outside the gene matches. The CDR3 is 11 residues long. CDR1 DFQATT and CDR2 SNEGSKA come from the germline V gene (reference sequence). Here the CDR3 DNA reads TGCAGTGCCAGCGGGAGAGGTGAGCAGTTCTTC. Translating gives CSASGRGEQFF.

The chain has TRBV14 and TRBJ2-3, with D maybe TRBD1 (5 bases). Looked up from germline, CDR1 is SGHDN and CDR2 is FVKESK. V was pared by 4 bases and J by 4 bases, with 9 bases between. The CDR3 is made up of 13 amino acids. The CDR3 region has the DNA TGTGCCAGCAGCCGACCAGGGCCAGATACGCAGTATTTT. Encoded protein: CASSRPGPDTQYF.

The V gene is TRBV5-1, the J gene TRBJ2-1; a possible D gene is TRBD1 (6 bases). V lost 1 base, J lost 3 bases, and 14 bases lay in between. The CDR3 is 16 residues long. Germline assignment: CDR1 SGHRS and CDR2 YFSETQ. The CDR3 spells CASSLSAGAGYNEQFF. For the CDR3, the DNA is TGCGCCAGCAGCTTGTCCGCAGGGGCGGGCTACAATGAGCAGTTCTTC.

In its sample, this clone was seen a few times. This chain connects TRBV4-1 to TRBJ2-2; 8 bases match TRBD2. Losses at the gene ends were 3 bases for V and 1 base for J; bases not matched to a gene: 7. The CDR3 contains 17 residues. Germline CDR1 MGHRA, CDR2 YSYEKL. The CDR3 DNA sequence: TGCGCCAGCAGCCAGAAGGCGCGGGGGGTGAACACCGGGGAGCTGTTTTTT. Translation gives CASSQKARGVNTGELFF.

The chain employs TRBV5-1 and TRBJ2-2, with D tentatively TRBD2 (6 bases). The germline V gene encodes CDR1 SGHRS and CDR2 YFSETQ. This CDR3 contains 15 residues. The V end lost 3 bases, the J end lost 1 base, and 10 bases lay between the germline ends. Written as DNA, the CDR3 is TGCGCCAGCAGCTCCGGGACTCGGAACACCGGGGAGCTGTTTTTT. As protein: CASSSGTRNTGELFF.

The chain recombines TRBV27 with TRBJ1-1; 9 positions match TRBD1. This CDR3 spans 16 amino acids. Germline CDR1 is MNHEY and CDR2 is SMNVEV (reference sequence). The V segment lost 4 bases and the J segment 1 base; nucleotides outside the gene matches: 7. CDR3 in DNA: TGTGCCAGCAGTTCCTACAGGGGGCGCGGGAACACTGAAGCTTTCTTT. It translates to CASSSYRGRGNTEAFF.

The J gene is TRBJ1-3, the V gene TRBV18; weak D call: TRBD1 (6 bases). The CDR3 totals 15 residues. Germline-derived CDR1 and CDR2 are KGHSH and LQKENI. V lost 3 bases to trimming and J lost 0 bases, with 9 bases between them. CDR3 loop: CASSPLQGSGNTIYF. The CDR3 coding sequence is TGTGCCAGCTCACCCTTACAGGGCTCTGGAAACACCATATATTTT.

The gene calls are TRBV27 and TRBJ2-4, with 11 nucleotides matching TRBD1. The germline gives CDR1 MNHEY, CDR2 SMNVEV (reference sequence). The CDR3 extends over 16 amino acids. V shed 5 bases and J 5 bases; nucleotides not matched to a gene: 8. The DNA of the CDR3 is TGTGCCAGCAGTCCAGGGACAGGGGGTTTGGAAAACATTCAGTACTTC. This encodes CASSPGTGGLENIQYF.

About this clone itself: Other DNA sequences in this sample translate to the same CDR3. This chain uses TRBV5-4 with TRBJ2-3; 7 positions match TRBD2. This CDR3 is 15 amino acids long. Germline values: CDR1 SGHNT, CDR2 YYREEE (reference sequence). J lost 5 bases, V lost 2 bases, and 8 bases had no gene match. As DNA, the CDR3 is TGTGCCAGCAGCTTTTGGCGGGAGTCAATAGATACGCAGTATTTT. It yields the protein CASSFWRESIDTQYF.

V is TRBV4-1 and J is TRBJ2-3, with 9 bases identical to TRBD2. V shed 2 bases and J 2 bases; nucleotides not matched to a gene: 8. The germline V gene has CDR1 MGHRA and CDR2 YSYEKL. CDR3 size: 17 residues. CDR3 nucleotide sequence: TGCGCCAGCAGCCAAAGATCAGGCGGGGGGGTCACAGATACGCAGTATTTT. Its protein product is CASSQRSGGGVTDTQYF.

The chain is built from TRBV28 and TRBJ1-1, with TRBD1 matching over 8 bases. The CDR3 loop spans 13 amino acids. The germline gives CDR1 MDHEN, CDR2 SYDVKM. The V gene end was trimmed by 4 bases and the J gene end by 5 bases; junction bases not matched to a gene: 3. The CDR3 reads CASSSGQGTEAFF. The CDR3 DNA is TGTGCCAGCAGTTCCGGACAGGGAACTGAAGCTTTCTTT.

This clone was counted only a few times. The chain employs TRBV6-1 and TRBJ2-5, with 10 bases identical to TRBD2. V shed 6 bases and J 3 bases; nucleotides not matched to a gene: 4. This CDR3 region has 14 residues. Germline values: CDR1 MNHNS, CDR2 SASEGT. The CDR3 protein is CASRVSGRKETQYF. CDR3 nucleotides: TGTGCCAGCAGGGTTAGCGGGAGGAAAGAGACCCAGTACTTC.

This clone was recorded only once. The V and J genes are TRBV5-1 and TRBJ2-4; tentative D call: TRBD1 (5 bases). The germline V and J ends were trimmed by 4 bases and 0 bases, with 11 bases remaining between them. Germline V gives CDR1 SGHRS, CDR2 YFSETQ. The CDR3 spans 15 residues. CDR3 amino acids: CASSLDSLAKNIQYF. Here the CDR3 DNA reads TGCGCCAGCAGCCTAGACAGTCTAGCCAAAAACATTCAGTACTTC.

The V call is TRBV28, the J call TRBJ2-7; D perhaps matches TRBD2 (6 bases). CDR3 length: 12 residues. V was cut by 8 bases and J by 7 bases, with 15 bases left in between. Germline V lookup: CDR1 MDHEN, CDR2 SYDVKM. CDR3 nucleotides: TGTGCCAGCGACCGTAGGGCGGGAGAGCAGTACTTC. This encodes CASDRRAGEQYF.

The chain uses TRBV6-6 and TRBJ1-5, with 9 bases aligning to TRBD1. The CDR3 covers 13 residues. Germline lookup yields CDR1 MNHNY and CDR2 SVGAGI (reference sequence). Trimming cost V 6 bases and J 5 bases; bases outside gene matches: 2. CDR3 sequence: CASSRQGDQPQHF. The CDR3 DNA reads TGTGCCAGCAGCCGACAGGGGGATCAGCCCCAGCATTTT.

The CDR3 region is CASSPIEGKAEANYGYTF. In DNA form, the CDR3 reads TGTGCCAGCTCACCGATTGAGGGAAAGGCAGAAGCTAACTATGGCTACACCTTC. The genes are TRBV18 and TRBJ1-2; D uncertain. The ends were cut back, 3 bases at V and 0 bases at J, with 20 bases in the middle. Germline loops: CDR1 KGHSH, CDR2 LQKENI. The CDR3 sequence is 18 residues long.

V usage is TRBV6-6 and J usage is TRBJ2-7; 9 positions match TRBD2. The V gene end was trimmed by 0 bases and the J gene end by 1 base; junction bases not matched to a gene: 4. The CDR3 totals 16 residues. Looked up from germline, CDR1 is MNHNY and CDR2 is SVGAGI (reference sequence). CDR3 in amino acids: CASSYSSAGGSYEQYF. The CDR3 nucleotides read TGTGCCAGCAGTTACTCGAGTGCGGGAGGGTCCTACGAGCAGTACTTC.